These 25 T cell receptor beta chains originate from one sample sequenced in a study of beta chain features in type 1 diabetes. Of the isolated RNA, all was reverse transcribed, and so the sequenced material was expressed TCRB transcripts. The table came from immunoSEQ multiplex PCR; TCRdb's copy has only in-frame clones and leaves some out. The top ten hold about 0.11% of the sample, which has around 690,000 clones, around 12% seen once. Overall study results and limits: For Type 1 diabetes patients, all four CD4+ subsets carried TCRB CDR3s that were moderately but significantly shorter.

Antigen specificity for these receptors is unknown. The source material was naive CD4+ T cells from blood. These receptors were taken from a man aged 30-40 years with type 1 diabetes.

This clone was seen a few times. V usage is TRBV4-2 and J usage is TRBJ2-2; D may be TRBD1 (6 bases). Trimming pared 4 bases from V and 4 bases from J, leaving 10 bases between. This CDR3 has 14 residues. Germline V lookup: CDR1 LGHNA, CDR2 YNFKEQ. The CDR3 spells CASSPGTITGELFF. CDR3 in DNA: TGTGCCAGCAGCCCGGGGACAATCACCGGGGAGCTGTTTTTT.

This clone was counted only a few times. This rearrangement joins TRBV6-4 to TRBJ2-1; tentatively, D is TRBD2 (5 bases). The V gene's germline CDR1 is MRHNA and CDR2 SNTAGT. Trimming took off 0 bases at V and 7 bases at J, with 7 bases between the two ends. CDR3 length: 13 amino acids. The CDR3 sequence is CASSDSGENEQFF. CDR3 coding DNA: TGTGCCAGCAGTGACTCCGGGGAAAATGAGCAGTTCTTC.

This clone has just a few counts. The CDR3 protein is CASSLALSGSYEQYF. For the CDR3, the DNA is TGTGCCAGCAGCTTAGCACTCTCGGGGTCCTACGAGCAGTACTTC. V is TRBV7-6 and J is TRBJ2-7; TRBD2 might be the D (5 bases). The germline V and J ends were trimmed by 0 bases and 1 base, with 10 bases remaining between them. This CDR3 comprises 15 residues. Germline-derived CDR1 and CDR2 are SGHVS and FNYEAQ.

J is TRBJ2-7 and V is TRBV2, with 11 nucleotides matching TRBD2. This CDR3 contains 15 residues. Losses at the gene ends were 5 bases for V and 2 bases for J; bases not matched to a gene: 5. From germline, CDR1 is SNHLY and CDR2 FYNNEI. In DNA form, the CDR3 reads TGTGCCAGCAGTCCTAGCGGGGGGCTGCCCTACGAGCAGTACTTC. This codes for CASSPSGGLPYEQYF.

In its sample, this clone was seen a few times. V gene TRBV19 combines with J gene TRBJ2-4, with TRBD2 matching over 8 bases. CDR3 length equals 17 residues. The junction had 7 bases not matched to a gene; V was cut back by 3 bases and J by 0 bases. Germline-derived CDR1 and CDR2 are LNHDA and SQIVND (reference sequence). The DNA for the CDR3 is TGTGCCAGTAGTATCGCGGGGGGCCGGGTAGCCAAAAACATTCAGTACTTC. Translation gives CASSIAGGRVAKNIQYF.

This clone showed up just a few times. This rearrangement joins TRBV5-6 to TRBJ2-1, with D perhaps being TRBD1 or TRBD2 (5 bases each). CDR3 size: 15 residues. Per germline, CDR1 SGHDT and CDR2 YYEEEE. The V end lost 2 bases, the J end lost 6 bases, and 15 bases lay between the germline ends. In DNA form, the CDR3 reads TGTGCCAGCAGCTTCTGGGACGGAGTGGCCAATGAGCAGTTCTTC. It yields the protein CASSFWDGVANEQFF. Variable domain in full (rest from reference TRBV5-6 and TRBJ2-1): DAGVTQSPTHLIKTRGQQVTLRCSPKSGHDTVSWYQQALGQGPQFIFQYYEEEERQRGNFPDRFSGHQFPNYSSELNVNALLLGDSALYLCASSFWDGVANEQFFGPGTRLTVL.

This clone turned up a few times. The sample carries other DNA sequences with the same CDR3. The CDR3 coding sequence is TGCGCCAGCAGCCAAGAAGGACAGCCAAATTCACCCCTCCACTTT. It specifies CASSQEGQPNSPLHF. V is TRBV4-3 and J is TRBJ1-6; D may be TRBD1 (6 bases). The V and J ends lost 0 bases and 7 bases respectively, with 10 bases between them. Per the germline V gene, CDR1 is LGHNA and CDR2 is YSLEER. The CDR3 spans 15 residues.

A few counts support this clone. Other DNA variants within this sample encode the same CDR3. V gene TRBV7-9 combines with J gene TRBJ2-1; D call uncertain. V was cut by 1 base and J by 5 bases, with 6 bases left in between. This CDR3 has 13 residues. Germline-derived CDR1 and CDR2 are SEHNR and FQNEAQ (reference sequence). The CDR3 nucleotides read TGTGCCAGCAGCTTAGGTAGGGACAATGAGCAGTTCTTC. Its translation: CASSLGRDNEQFF.

The rearrangement joins TRBV5-1 to TRBJ2-7, with D possibly TRBD2 on 6 matching bases. V gave up 1 base and J gave up 3 bases, with 11 bases separating them. This CDR3 is built from 14 residues. The V gene's germline CDR1 is SGHRS and CDR2 YFSETQ. The CDR3 DNA follows: TGCGCCAGCAGCTTGTGGTTCGGGGGCTACGAGCAGTACTTC. This translates into CASSLWFGGYEQYF.

The genes are TRBV11-2 and TRBJ1-2; D is unclear. The V gene's germline CDR1 is SGHAT and CDR2 FQNNGV. V was cut by 2 bases and J by 7 bases, with 11 bases left in between. The CDR3 sequence is 13 residues long. CDR3 sequence: CASSLSGVSGYTF. The CDR3 bases are TGTGCCAGCAGCTTATCTGGTGTAAGTGGCTACACCTTC.

This CDR3 reads CASSQGGSYTQYF. CDR3 in DNA: TGCGCCAGCAGCCAAGGTGGCTCCTATACGCAGTATTTT. The rearrangement uses TRBV4-3 and TRBJ2-3; D gene ambiguous. Germline V gives CDR1 LGHNA, CDR2 YSLEER. This CDR3 region has 13 residues. Trimming stripped 1 base from V and 7 bases from J, with 9 bases between.

The chain has TRBV11-2 and TRBJ1-2; D is unclear. From germline, CDR1 is SGHAT and CDR2 FQNNGV. Trimming removed 5 bases at V and 4 bases at J, with 8 bases between. The CDR3 contains 12 residues. The chain's CDR3 is CASSITGYGYTF. As DNA, the CDR3 is TGTGCCAGCAGCATTACCGGCTATGGCTACACCTTC.

This clone was seen only a few times. Here the CDR3 DNA reads TGTGCCAGTAACCGGCCCCCCGGGGACGGTGAGCAGTTCTTC. It yields the protein CASNRPPGDGEQFF. This chain connects TRBV19 to TRBJ2-1; D is tentatively TRBD1 or TRBD2 (5 bases each). Germline V CDR1 and CDR2: LNHDA, SQIVND (reference sequence). Trimming stripped 7 bases from V and 9 bases from J, with 19 bases between. The length of the CDR3 is 14 residues.

This clone has a handful of counts. The chain employs TRBV2 and TRBJ2-7; either TRBD1 or TRBD2 may fit D (6 bases each). Germline V gene lookup returns CDR1 SNHLY and CDR2 FYNNEI. V dropped 10 bases and J dropped 3 bases, with 22 bases sitting between them. This CDR3 spans 15 amino acids. The CDR3 protein is CATRWGAGTGYEQYF. In nucleotides, the CDR3 is TGTGCCACCAGATGGGGGGCCGGCACGGGCTACGAGCAGTACTTC.

The rearrangement uses TRBV10-3 and TRBJ2-3, with 8 bases identical to TRBD1. Trimming took 11 bases from V and 1 from J; bases not matched to a gene: 17. The germline V gene encodes CDR1 ENHRY and CDR2 SYGVKD. The length of the CDR3 is 17 residues. The CDR3: CASSPSQGAQGTDTQYF. The CDR3 bases are TGTGCCTCTTCTCCCTCGCAGGGGGCTCAAGGCACAGATACGCAGTATTTT.

This clone was observed a handful of times. This chain links TRBV11-2 with TRBJ2-3; no definite D call. The CDR3 loop spans 14 amino acids. Germline V lookup: CDR1 SGHAT, CDR2 FQNNGV. Trimming stripped 5 bases from V and 2 bases from J, with 11 bases between. CDR3 coding DNA: TGTGCCAGCAGCGCCGCATTGTACACAGATACGCAGTATTTT. Amino acids: CASSAALYTDTQYF. Using reference TRBV11-2 and TRBJ2-3 for the parts outside the CDR3, the full variable domain is EAGVAQSPRYKIIEKRQSVAFWCNPISGHATLYWYQQILGQGPKLLIQFQNNGVVDDSQLPKDRFSAERLKGVDSTLKIQPAKLEDSAVYLCASSAALYTDTQYFGPGTRLTVL.

This chain links TRBV9 with TRBJ2-6; tentatively, D is TRBD1 or TRBD2 (5 bases each). Germline CDR1 is SGDLS and CDR2 is YYNGEE. The CDR3 loop spans 16 amino acids. The V gene lost 4 bases and the J gene lost 6 bases, with 17 bases spanning the gap. CDR3 sequence reads: CASSRGAEWEANVLTF. The CDR3 DNA reads as TGTGCCAGCAGCCGAGGGGCAGAGTGGGAGGCCAACGTCCTGACTTTC.

This clone was recorded a few times. This chain links TRBV5-4 with TRBJ1-2; 7 positions agree with TRBD1. Germline CDR1 SGHNT, CDR2 YYREEE (reference sequence). The trim removed 4 bases at V and 0 bases at J, leaving 3 bases unmatched. This CDR3 has 14 residues. The CDR3 loop reads CASSLTGPNYGYTF. CDR3 nucleotides: TGTGCCAGCAGCCTGACAGGGCCTAACTATGGCTACACCTTC.

This clone was seen more than once but under ten times. The V call is TRBV7-2, the J call TRBJ1-5; D perhaps matches TRBD1 (6 bases). The CDR3 runs 14 residues. CDR1 is SGHTA and CDR2 is FQGNSA in the germline V gene. V lost 5 bases and J 5 bases, leaving 13 bases between the germline ends. Written as DNA, the CDR3 is TGTGCCAGCAGCCTCGACAGGTTTTATCAGCCCCAGCATTTT. Its translation is CASSLDRFYQPQHF.

The chain has TRBV2 and TRBJ2-5, with D unresolved. The V end was cut by 2 bases, the J end by 2 bases, with 6 bases between. CDR1 is SNHLY, CDR2 FYNNEI, per germline. This CDR3 comprises 13 residues. The CDR3: CASSEWAQETQYF. DNA for the CDR3: TGTGCCAGCAGTGAATGGGCTCAAGAGACCCAGTACTTC.

The chain uses TRBV30 and TRBJ2-5, with 15 bases fitting TRBD2. Trimming took 4 bases from V and 5 from J; bases not matched to a gene: 14. Germline CDR1 and CDR2: GTSNPN and SVGIG (reference sequence). The CDR3 runs to 18 residues. The CDR3 DNA follows: TGTGCCTGGACTTCCGGTGGGACTAGCGGGGGGCCCCGGGAGACCCAGTACTTC. Translation gives CAWTSGGTSGGPRETQYF. Using reference TRBV30 and TRBJ2-5 for the parts outside the CDR3, the full variable domain is SQTIHQWPATLVQPVGSPLSLECTVEGTSNPNLYWYRQAAGRGLQLLFYSVGIGQISSEVPQNLSASRPQDRQFILSSKKLLLSDSGFYLCAWTSGGTSGGPRETQYFGPGTRLLVL.

This clone has only a few counts. The chain uses TRBV6-6 and TRBJ2-3, with 11 bases that match TRBD2. Germline V gene data show CDR1 as MNHNY and CDR2 as SVGAGI (reference sequence). V trimming: 7 bases; J trimming: 4 bases; junction bases outside the gene matches: 7. This CDR3 spans 15 amino acids. In DNA form, the CDR3 reads TGTGCCAGCATCGCCCGACTAGCGGGGTCAGATACGCAGTATTTT. This sequence encodes CASIARLAGSDTQYF.

This clone was observed a handful of times. The chain is built from TRBV27 and TRBJ2-1, with 12 bases identical to TRBD2. V shed 4 bases and J 4 bases; nucleotides not matched to a gene: 8. Germline V gives CDR1 MNHEY, CDR2 SMNVEV (reference sequence). CDR3 size: 17 residues. The chain's CDR3 is CASSSLPTSGGYNEQFF. The CDR3 nucleotides read TGTGCCAGCAGTTCCCTCCCTACTAGCGGGGGGTACAATGAGCAGTTCTTC.

This clone occurred a few times. This chain links TRBV7-9 with TRBJ2-5; 9 bases agree with TRBD2. Germline V gene sequence: CDR1 SEHNR, CDR2 FQNEAQ (reference sequence). Unmatched junction bases numbered 3, after V lost 1 base and J lost 6 bases. The CDR3 runs to 14 residues. CDR3 region: CASSLGTSEKTQYF. The CDR3 nucleotides are TGTGCCAGCAGCTTAGGGACTAGCGAAAAGACCCAGTACTTC.

The V gene is TRBV5-6, the J gene TRBJ2-5; maybe TRBD2 (5 bases). CDR3 length: 14 residues. Germline CDR1 and CDR2: SGHDT and YYEEEE. Between the trimmed V and J ends, which lost 0 bases and 2 bases, there was a span of 8 bases. The CDR3 DNA follows: TGTGCCAGCAGCTTGGGACTACAACAAGAGACCCAGTACTTC. Its translation is CASSLGLQQETQYF.